This T cell receptor (beta chain) was captured by sequencing in a study of beta chain features in type 1 diabetes. Study observations and caveats: Type 1 diabetes patients had moderately but significantly shorter TCRB CDR3s in all four CD4+ subsets.

This clone was counted once. The antigen is not known. The CDR3 totals 15 residues. With 5 bases clipped from V and 4 bases from J, the junction kept 5 bases outside the gene matches. CDR1 WSHSY and CDR2 SAAADI come from the germline V gene. As every portion of the isolated RNA was reverse transcribed, the sequencing read expressed TCRB transcripts. TCRdb's copy holds only in-frame clones and misses some; the assay was immunoSEQ multiplex PCR. The data show about 23,000 clones, under 75% seen once. The TCR sequence derives from a man younger than 35 with type 1 diabetes. Sequencing was done on a sample of Tregs from blood. The J gene is TRBJ2-3, the V gene TRBV10-2; 11 nucleotides match TRBD2. The CDR3 loop is CASSRTSGFADTQYF. The CDR3 nucleotides are TGCGCCAGCAGTCGGACTAGCGGGTTTGCAGATACGCAGTATTTT.